A single sample is the source of the 20 T cell receptor beta chains below, sequenced in a study of blood T cell repertoires in COVID-19. Repertoires were generated with immunoSEQ multiplex PCR, while TCRdb's copy carries only in-frame clones and drops some. The sample carries more than 300,000 clones, 70% to 90% recorded once. The sequenced sample consisted of PBMCs or T cells enriched from blood (not recorded which). The receptor source for this set is a woman aged 30 to 39 who had recovered from COVID-19.

This sequence joins TRBV7-9 and TRBJ1-1, with D possibly matching TRBD1 (6 bases). Per germline, CDR1 SEHNR and CDR2 FQNEAQ (reference sequence). The CDR3 runs to 16 residues. Trimming pared 0 bases from V and 1 base from J, leaving 12 bases between. This CDR3 is CASSLARTAKNTEAFF. The CDR3 region has the DNA TGTGCCAGCAGCTTAGCGCGGACAGCCAAGAACACTGAAGCTTTCTTT.

The chain employs TRBV12-3 or TRBV12-4 and TRBJ1-5; unclear D gene. V gave up 5 bases and J gave up 4 bases, with 6 bases separating them. The CDR3 is 12 amino acids. The CDR3 coding sequence is TGTGCCAGCAGTCCAGAAAATCAGCCCCAGCATTTT. The encoded protein is CASSPENQPQHF.

This chain joins TRBV7-2 and TRBJ2-1; D uncertain. This CDR3 region has 15 residues. V was cut by 5 bases and J by 0 bases, with 11 bases left in between. Germline CDR1 SGHTA, CDR2 FQGNSA. Written as DNA, the CDR3 is TGTGCCAGCAGCACCCGGGTCAGCTCCTACAATGAGCAGTTCTTC. This encodes CASSTRVSSYNEQFF.

The chain links TRBV30 to TRBJ1-6; possible D gene TRBD1, 6 bases. CDR1 is GTSNPN, CDR2 SVGIG, per germline (reference sequence). The V end was cut by 2 bases, the J end by 2 bases, with 10 bases between. This CDR3 is built from 15 residues. CDR3 coding DNA: TGTGCCTGGAGTCCAGGGGTTACCTATAATTCACCCCTCCACTTT. Its translation is CAWSPGVTYNSPLHF.

This chain joins TRBV19 and TRBJ1-5, with D possibly matching TRBD1 (6 bases). Trimming removed 1 base from V and 1 base from J, with 8 bases in between. This CDR3 has 15 residues. CDR1 is LNHDA and CDR2 is SQIVND in the germline V gene (reference sequence). The chain's CDR3 is CASSIGTASNQPQHF. As DNA, the CDR3 is TGTGCCAGTAGTATAGGGACAGCGAGCAATCAGCCCCAGCATTTT.

The genes are TRBV7-9 and TRBJ1-2; tentatively, D is TRBD1 (5 bases). Per germline, CDR1 SEHNR and CDR2 FQNEAQ (reference sequence). V dropped 3 bases and J dropped 3 bases, with 8 bases sitting between them. The CDR3 sequence is 13 residues long. The CDR3 region is CASSLSQDYGYTF. CDR3 DNA: TGTGCCAGCAGCTTGTCACAGGACTATGGCTACACCTTC.

The genes are TRBV5-1 and TRBJ1-3; TRBD1 agrees at 9 bases. Germline V CDR1 and CDR2: SGHRS, YFSETQ. The CDR3 extends over 17 amino acids. Unmatched junction bases numbered 9, after V lost 4 bases and J lost 1 base. In DNA form, the CDR3 reads TGCGCCAGCAGCCGTTGGACAGGGGCGTCGTCTGGAAACACCATATATTTT. Encoded protein: CASSRWTGASSGNTIYF.

V usage is TRBV5-1 and J usage is TRBJ1-3; D is ambiguous. Per germline, CDR1 SGHRS and CDR2 YFSETQ. The CDR3 is made up of 16 amino acids. V was clipped by 4 bases and J by 0 bases, with 14 bases between them. CDR3 DNA sequence: TGCGCCAGCAGCCACGGAGGCGGGAGCTCTGGAAACACCATATATTTT. Its translation is CASSHGGGSSGNTIYF.

The J gene is TRBJ1-2, the V gene TRBV5-1; a possible D gene is TRBD1 (5 bases). The germline V and J ends were trimmed by 3 bases and 2 bases, with 14 bases remaining between them. CDR3 length: 15 amino acids. From germline, CDR1 is SGHRS and CDR2 YFSETQ. CDR3 loop: CASSSDPGGNYGYTF. For the CDR3, the DNA is TGCGCCAGCAGCTCGGATCCCGGGGGAAACTATGGCTACACCTTC.

This clone came up once. J is TRBJ1-1 and V is TRBV6-2 or TRBV6-3, with no clear D. Trimming left V 6 bases short and J 6 bases short, with 11 bases between. Per germline, CDR1 MNHEY and CDR2 SVGEGT. This CDR3 region has 12 residues. The CDR3 region is CASSEAWAEAFF. The CDR3 nucleotides read TGTGCCAGCAGCGAGGCTTGGGCTGAAGCTTTCTTT.

The chain is built from TRBV3-1 (or the pseudogene TRBV3-2) and TRBJ1-3, with D possibly TRBD1 on 5 matching bases. V was cut by 7 bases and J by 2 bases, with 9 bases left in between. Per germline, CDR1 LGHDT and CDR2 YNNKEL (reference sequence). CDR3 length: 13 amino acids. CDR3 region: CASTQETGNTIYF. DNA of the CDR3: TGTGCCAGCACACAGGAGACTGGAAACACCATATATTTT.

The chain carries TRBV7-9 and TRBJ1-6; 7 bases are a match to TRBD1. CDR3 size: 16 residues. V lost 6 bases to trimming and J lost 0 bases; unmatched junction nucleotides: 5. The germline V gene encodes CDR1 SEHNR and CDR2 FQNEAQ (reference sequence). The CDR3 here is CASRQNRGSYNSPLHF. The DNA of the CDR3 is TGTGCCAGCAGACAGAACAGGGGCTCCTATAATTCACCCCTCCACTTT.

CDR3 in amino acids: CASSGGIAGVGEQFF. The CDR3 region has the DNA TGTGCCAGCAGTGGGGGAATAGCGGGGGTTGGTGAGCAGTTCTTC. The chain recombines TRBV2 with TRBJ2-1, with 9 bases that match TRBD2. Germline V lookup: CDR1 SNHLY, CDR2 FYNNEI. The CDR3 is 15 residues long. J gave up 9 bases and V 4 bases, and 10 bases lay outside the gene matches.

This chain connects TRBV6-5 to TRBJ1-1; 10 bases line up with TRBD1. Per the germline V gene, CDR1 is MNHEY and CDR2 is SVGAGI. V was pared by 6 bases and J by 11 bases, with 9 bases of the junction left unmatched. This CDR3 comprises 13 residues. CDR3 sequence reads: CASSAGTGELAFF. DNA of the CDR3: TGTGCCAGCAGCGCAGGGACAGGGGAGTTGGCTTTCTTT.

The chain links TRBV9 to TRBJ2-1, with TRBD2 matching 8 bases. The V and J ends lost 2 bases and 7 bases, in that order; junction bases with no gene match: 2. Germline loops: CDR1 SGDLS, CDR2 YYNGEE. The CDR3 runs to 13 residues. This CDR3 reads CASSVGGGNEQFF. The CDR3 coding sequence is TGTGCCAGCAGCGTGGGCGGGGGGAATGAGCAGTTCTTC.

CDR3 coding DNA: TGTGCCAGCAGTGAATTAAGATCCGGAGGAGCTAATGAAAAACTGTTTTTT. Translating gives CASSELRSGGANEKLFF. The J gene is TRBJ1-4, the V gene TRBV25-1; D uncertain. The length of the CDR3 is 17 residues. The germline V and J ends were trimmed by 1 base and 3 bases, with 15 bases remaining between them. CDR1 and CDR2 from the germline V gene are MGHDK and SYGVNS. Complete variable domain (other parts from reference TRBV25-1 and TRBJ1-4): EADIYQTPRYLVIGTGKKITLECSQTMGHDKMYWYQQDPGMELHLIHYSYGVNSTEKGDLSSESTVSRIRTEHFPLTLESARPSHTSQYLCASSELRSGGANEKLFFGSGTQLSVL.

The rearrangement joins TRBV3-1 (or the pseudogene TRBV3-2) to TRBJ1-1; 7 nucleotides align to TRBD1. The CDR3 is 14 amino acids. The J segment lost 6 bases and the V segment lost 0 bases, leaving 4 bases of the junction unmatched. Per germline, CDR1 LGHDT and CDR2 YNNKEL (reference sequence). This CDR3 reads CASSQEGRGAEAFF. In DNA, the CDR3 is TGTGCCAGCAGCCAAGAGGGCAGGGGGGCTGAAGCTTTCTTT.

The chain has TRBV12-3 or TRBV12-4 and TRBJ1-2; maybe TRBD1 (5 bases). V was pared by 7 bases and J by 4 bases, with 13 bases between. The CDR3 is 13 amino acids. The DNA for the CDR3 is TGTGCCAGCAATGACGGGGGTGGCTATGGCTACACCTTC. It specifies CASNDGGGYGYTF.

About this clone itself: At one end, the junction sequence differs from germline, possibly due to a read error. The gene calls are TRBV30 and TRBJ2-2; no reliable D call. CDR1 GTSNPN and CDR2 SVGIG come from the germline V gene (reference sequence). CDR3 size: 13 residues. The CDR3 protein is CARRTTPTGELFF. The CDR3 DNA sequence: TGTGCCCGGAGAACGACACCCACCGGGGAGCTGTTTTTT.

The chain employs TRBV5-1 and TRBJ2-2; D gene ambiguous. Between the trimmed V and J ends, which lost 0 bases and 7 bases, there was a span of 7 bases. In germline, CDR1 is SGHRS, CDR2 YFSETQ. This CDR3 spans 13 amino acids. The CDR3 DNA is TGCGCCAGCAGCTTGGAGTTCGGCGGGGAGCTGTTTTTT. Translating it yields CASSLEFGGELFF.